This T cell receptor (beta chain) was recovered during a study of OX40 agonist ivuxolimab in advanced cancers. With regard to this clone: Antigen specificity is unknown.

Only in-frame clones appear in the TCRdb table, and some are missing; sequencing was by immunoSEQ multiplex PCR. The sample records 90,000 to 100,000 clones, roughly nine tenths being singletons. General observations from the study: Antigens targeted by the expanded peripheral T cells were not determined. The study found that CD8+ T cells averaged more expanded clones than CD4+.

The cohort excluded patients with autoimmune disease history or systemic immunosuppression. The receptor was derived from an adult with an advanced solid tumor such as melanoma, head and neck, liver or kidney cancer. The sequenced sample was CD4+ or CD8+ T cells sorted from blood, obtained in a trial of the OX40 agonist ivuxolimab.

CDR3 residues: CASSERAGATDTQYF. Written as DNA, the CDR3 is TGTGCCAGCAGTGAAAGGGCGGGAGCAACAGATACGCAGTATTTT. The gene calls are TRBV25-1 and TRBJ2-3; 7 nucleotides line up with TRBD2. Germline trimming cut 2 bases from V and 3 bases from J; bases unmatched to any gene: 5. In germline, CDR1 is MGHDK, CDR2 SYGVNS. This CDR3 comprises 15 residues.